This TCR beta chain was recovered during a study of STAT3 mutations in large granular lymphocyte leukemia. General study results and limits: At least one immunodominant TCR beta clonotype appeared in every T-cell large granular lymphocyte leukemia patient.

Regarding this clone: Its antigen is still unknown.

The data were produced by immunoSEQ multiplex PCR, yet TCRdb's version contains in-frame clones alone and is incomplete. The repertoire consists of 30,000 to 35,000 clones, with 60% to 85% occurring once and the leading ten covering 30%. The CDR3 extends over 14 amino acids. In germline, CDR1 is SGHRS, CDR2 YFSETQ. Trimming shortened V by 3 bases and J by 0 bases, and 10 bases separated the two germline ends. The chain has TRBV5-1 and TRBJ2-7; D is uncertain. The source is a woman aged 45-60 years with T-cell large granular lymphocyte leukemia. Some clones in this sample may be carry-over from other donors' samples. The sequenced material came from peripheral blood mononuclear cells. CDR3 sequence (DNA): TGCGCCAGCAGCTGGACGGAAAGCTCCTACGAGCAGTACTTC. Encoded protein: CASSWTESSYEQYF.